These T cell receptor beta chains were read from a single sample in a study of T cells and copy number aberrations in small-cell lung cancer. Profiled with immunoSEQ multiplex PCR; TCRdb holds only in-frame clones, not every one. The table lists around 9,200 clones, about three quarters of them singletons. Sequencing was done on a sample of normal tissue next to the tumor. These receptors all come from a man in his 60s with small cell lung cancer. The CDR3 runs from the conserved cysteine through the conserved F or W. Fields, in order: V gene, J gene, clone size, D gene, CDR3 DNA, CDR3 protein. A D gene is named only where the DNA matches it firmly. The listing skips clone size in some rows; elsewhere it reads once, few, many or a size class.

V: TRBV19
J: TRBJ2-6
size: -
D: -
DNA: TGTGCCAGTAGTATCTTAAGACCCTCTGGGGCCAACGTCCTGACTTTC
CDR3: CASSILRPSGANVLTF

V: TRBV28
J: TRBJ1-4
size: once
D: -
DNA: TGTGCCAGCAGCTCCGGGACATTCGGCGGGCTGTTTTTT
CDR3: CASSSGTFGGLFF

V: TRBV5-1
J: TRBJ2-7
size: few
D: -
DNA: TGCGCCAGCAGCGCGGGGGCAGGGGGCAACGAGCAGTACTTC
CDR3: CASSAGAGGNEQYF

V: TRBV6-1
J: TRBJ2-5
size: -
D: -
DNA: TGTGCCAGCAGTGTTACAGAGACCTCCCCCCCAGAGACCCAGTACTTC
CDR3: CASSVTETSPPETQYF

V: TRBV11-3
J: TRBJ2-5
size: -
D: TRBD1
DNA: TGTGCCAGCAGCTTAGACAGGGGGCCGGGAGAGACCCAGTACTTC
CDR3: CASSLDRGPGETQYF

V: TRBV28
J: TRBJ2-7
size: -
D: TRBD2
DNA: TGTGCCAGCAGTTTGTTGTCTAGCGGAGTGCCCTACGAGCAGTACTTC
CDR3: CASSLLSSGVPYEQYF

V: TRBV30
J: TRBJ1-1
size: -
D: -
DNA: TGTGCCTGGAGTCCGATGAACACTGAAGCTTTCTTT
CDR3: CAWSPMNTEAFF

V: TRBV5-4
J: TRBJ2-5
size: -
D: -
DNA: TGTGCCAGCAGTCAGACAGGTCGCGATGCGGAGACCCAGTACTTC
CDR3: CASSQTGRDAETQYF

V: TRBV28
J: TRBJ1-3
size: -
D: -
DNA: TGTGCCAGCAGTTTAGGCAGGGCTGGAAACACCATATATTTT
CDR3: CASSLGRAGNTIYF

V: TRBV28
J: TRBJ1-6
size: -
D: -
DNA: TGTGCCAGCAGTATTACAGGGATGAATTCACCCCTCCACTTT
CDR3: CASSITGMNSPLHF

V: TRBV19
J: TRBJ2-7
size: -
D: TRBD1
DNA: TGTGCCAGTAGTAATCCGAGACAGGGGGCGACCGAGCAGTACTTC
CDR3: CASSNPRQGATEQYF

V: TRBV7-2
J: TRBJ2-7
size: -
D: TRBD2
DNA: TGTGCCAGCAGCCAAAACCCTAGCGGCTCCTACGAGCAGTACTTC
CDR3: CASSQNPSGSYEQYF

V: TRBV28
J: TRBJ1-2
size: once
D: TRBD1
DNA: TGTGCCAGCACCTTGAGGGGGCCCCAAAGAGGCTATACCTTC
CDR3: CASTLRGPQRGYTF

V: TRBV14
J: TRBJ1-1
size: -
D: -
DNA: TGTGCCAGCAGCCCTCCCGACGGGGGCACTGAAGCTTTCTTT
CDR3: CASSPPDGGTEAFF

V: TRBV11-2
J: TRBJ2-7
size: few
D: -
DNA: TGTGCCAGCAGCAACCTCCGGGACTCCGGGGCCTACGAGCAGTACTTC
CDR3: CASSNLRDSGAYEQYF

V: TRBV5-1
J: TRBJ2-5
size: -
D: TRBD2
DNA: TGCGCCAGCGCCGGGACTAAATACCAAGAGACCCAGTACTTC
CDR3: CASAGTKYQETQYF

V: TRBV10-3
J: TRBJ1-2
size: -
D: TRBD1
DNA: TGTGCCATCAGTGACCCACAGGGGGCTAACTATGGCTACACCTTC
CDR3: CAISDPQGANYGYTF

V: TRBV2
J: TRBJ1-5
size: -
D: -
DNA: TGTGCCAGCAGAGACAATAGCAATCAGCCCCAGCATTTT
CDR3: CASRDNSNQPQHF

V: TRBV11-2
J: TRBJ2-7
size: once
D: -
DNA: TGTGCCAGCAGCTTTGATACAGGGAGTTGGTCCTACGAGCAGTACTTC
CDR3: CASSFDTGSWSYEQYF

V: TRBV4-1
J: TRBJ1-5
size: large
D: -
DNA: TGCGCCAGCAGCCTACTTTACAGTAGCAATCAGCCCCAGCATTTT
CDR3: CASSLLYSSNQPQHF

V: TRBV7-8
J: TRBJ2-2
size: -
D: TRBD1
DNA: TGTGCCAGCAGCCCCGAGAGGACAGGGTTAACCGGGGAGCTGTTTTTT
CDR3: CASSPERTGLTGELFF

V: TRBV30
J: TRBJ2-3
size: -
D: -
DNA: TGTGCCTGGAGTGTCTACACAGATACGCAGTATTTT
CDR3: CAWSVYTDTQYF

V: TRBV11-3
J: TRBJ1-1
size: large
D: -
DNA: TGTGCCAGCAGCTCCGGCAGGACGAACACTGAAGCTTTCTTT
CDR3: CASSSGRTNTEAFF

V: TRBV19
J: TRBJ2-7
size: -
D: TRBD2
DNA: TGTGCCAGTAGTTCCCAGGGACTAGCGGAAACCTACGAACAGTACTTC
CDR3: CASSSQGLAETYEQYF

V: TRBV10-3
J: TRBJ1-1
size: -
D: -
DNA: TGTGCCATCAAAAAAGAGGTAAACACTGAAGCTTTCTTT
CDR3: CAIKKEVNTEAFF

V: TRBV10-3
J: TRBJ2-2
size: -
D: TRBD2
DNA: TGTGCCGTGAGGACTAGCGGGAGTTCTAGTACCGGGGAGCTGTTTTTT
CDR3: CAVRTSGSSSTGELFF